The rows below give T cell receptor beta chains drawn from one sample of a study of Ad26.COV2.S vaccination and SARS-CoV-2 variants. Clones were read by immunoSEQ multiplex PCR, and TCRdb kept only the in-frame ones, dropping some. The sample shows roughly 350,000 clones, around 89% of them seen only once. The source was peripheral blood, collected in a trial of Ad26.COV2.S vaccine versus placebo. These receptors originate from a person between 18 and 65 years old who received the Ad26.COV2.S COVID-19 vaccine or a placebo. Both conserved end residues are part of each CDR3. Each record gives: V gene, J gene, clone size, D gene, CDR3 protein, CDR3 DNA. A D gene is named only where the DNA matches it firmly. Size values are once, few and many counts, or a class for expanded clones, and some rows have none.

>TRBV5-1|TRBJ1-1|few|.
CATKQGGENTEAFF
TGCGCCACCAAACAGGGAGGGGAGAACACTGAAGCTTTCTTT
>TRBV29-1|TRBJ2-2|.|TRBD2
CSVWEVAGANTGELFF
TGCAGCGTATGGGAAGTAGCGGGGGCCAACACCGGGGAGCTGTTTTTT
>TRBV4-1|TRBJ1-2|few|.
CASSQTKRSTTDPYYGYTF
TGCGCCAGCAGCCAAACCAAGAGATCCACCACGGACCCCTACTATGGCTACACCTTC
>TRBV7-8|TRBJ2-1|.|TRBD1
CATQLWDRTNNEQFF
TGTGCCACTCAGCTCTGGGACAGGACAAACAATGAGCAGTTCTTC
>TRBV7-2|TRBJ1-4|.|.
CASSLYGYNEKLFF
TGTGCCAGCAGCTTATATGGATATAATGAAAAACTGTTTTTT
>TRBV6-5|TRBJ1-5|.|TRBD1
CASSIGTGINQPQHF
TGTGCCAGCAGTATCGGGACAGGGATTAATCAGCCCCAGCATTTT
>TRBV3-1/TRBV3-2|TRBJ1-2|.|.
CASSGTFGYGYTF
TGTGCCAGCAGTGGGACGTTTGGCTATGGCTACACCTTC
>TRBV11-2|TRBJ2-1|.|.
CASSLAFKVDEQFF
TGTGCCAGCAGCTTAGCTTTCAAGGTTGATGAGCAGTTCTTC
>TRBV11-2|TRBJ1-4|.|.
CASSLDRETEKLFF
TGTGCCAGCAGCTTAGATCGCGAAACCGAAAAACTGTTTTTT
>TRBV7-2|TRBJ2-1|.|.
CASSLGGSYNEQFF
TGTGCCAGCAGCTTAGGGGGGTCCTACAATGAGCAGTTCTTC
>TRBV27|TRBJ2-2|once|.
CASSSYSGSGELFF
TGTGCCAGCAGTTCTTATTCGGGGTCCGGGGAGCTGTTTTTT
>TRBV5-6|TRBJ2-1|.|TRBD1
CASSRGQSSYNEQFF
TGTGCCAGCAGCCGGGGACAGAGCTCCTACAATGAGCAGTTCTTC
>TRBV7-9|TRBJ1-2|.|.
CASSPGDYGYTF
TGTGCCAGCAGCCCGGGGGACTATGGCTACACCTTC
>TRBV5-6|TRBJ2-1|.|TRBD2
CASSLASGIEQFF
TGTGCCAGCAGCTTGGCTAGCGGGATTGAGCAGTTCTTC